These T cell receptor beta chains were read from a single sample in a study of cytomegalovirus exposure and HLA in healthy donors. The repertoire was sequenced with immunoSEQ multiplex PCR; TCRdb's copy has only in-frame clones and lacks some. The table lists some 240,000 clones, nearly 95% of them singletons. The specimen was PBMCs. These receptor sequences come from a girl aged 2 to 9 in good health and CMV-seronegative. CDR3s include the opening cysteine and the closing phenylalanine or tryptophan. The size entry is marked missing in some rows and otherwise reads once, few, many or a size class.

CDR3aa: CASGLAGLYEQYF; j_gene: TRBJ2-7; abundance: once; v_gene: TRBV13
CDR3aa: CASSLGFQGGEQFF; j_gene: TRBJ2-1; abundance: .; v_gene: TRBV5-6
CDR3aa: CASSSWNTGELFF; j_gene: TRBJ2-2; abundance: .; v_gene: TRBV7-9
CDR3aa: CASSEFNEQFF; j_gene: TRBJ2-1; abundance: .; v_gene: TRBV6-5
CDR3aa: CADSGTSSYNEQFF; j_gene: TRBJ2-1; abundance: .; v_gene: TRBV2
CDR3aa: CASSYGPLNTEAFF; j_gene: TRBJ1-1; abundance: .; v_gene: TRBV6-5
CDR3aa: CASSPGGTGGVRYTF; j_gene: TRBJ1-2; abundance: .; v_gene: TRBV6-1
CDR3aa: CASSWTNSGNTIYF; j_gene: TRBJ1-3; abundance: .; v_gene: TRBV6-5
CDR3aa: CASSGGTTMNTEAFF; j_gene: TRBJ1-1; abundance: once; v_gene: TRBV9
CDR3aa: CASSRGGPGELFF; j_gene: TRBJ2-2; abundance: .; v_gene: TRBV7-9
CDR3aa: CASSGTGLAADTQYF; j_gene: TRBJ2-3; abundance: .; v_gene: TRBV2
CDR3aa: CASSDYAGYEQYF; j_gene: TRBJ2-7; abundance: .; v_gene: TRBV6-4
CDR3aa: CASSEQDSGDTQYF; j_gene: TRBJ2-3; abundance: few; v_gene: TRBV6-1
CDR3aa: CSVGQGQGYGYTF; j_gene: TRBJ1-2; abundance: .; v_gene: TRBV29-1